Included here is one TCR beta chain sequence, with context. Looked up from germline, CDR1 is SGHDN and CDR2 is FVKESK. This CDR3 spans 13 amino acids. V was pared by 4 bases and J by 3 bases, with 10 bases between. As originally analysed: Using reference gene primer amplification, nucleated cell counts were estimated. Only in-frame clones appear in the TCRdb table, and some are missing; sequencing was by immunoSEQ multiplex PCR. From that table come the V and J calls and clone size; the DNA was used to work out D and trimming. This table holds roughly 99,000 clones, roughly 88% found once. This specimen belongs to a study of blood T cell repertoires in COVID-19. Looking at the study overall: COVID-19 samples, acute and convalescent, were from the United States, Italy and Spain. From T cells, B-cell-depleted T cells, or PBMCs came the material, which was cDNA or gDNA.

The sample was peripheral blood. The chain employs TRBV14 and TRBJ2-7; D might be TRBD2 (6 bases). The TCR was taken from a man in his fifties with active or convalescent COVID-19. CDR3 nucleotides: TGTGCCAGCAGCCGGGGGGTCATCTACGAGCAGTACTTC. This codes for CASSRGVIYEQYF.